The TCR beta chain under discussion was sequenced for a study of T cell repertoires in cytomegalovirus infection. Overall study context: CMV infection plus the matching HLA type was flagged by public TCR beta signatures.

Germline V gives CDR1 SGHTA, CDR2 FQGNSA. This CDR3 contains 15 residues. The V end was cut by 2 bases, the J end by 3 bases, with 8 bases between. There are many counts of this clonotype. Its specificity is not known. TCRdb fed the reads into MiXCR, producing one record per CDR3 protein. Here the sample spans some 590,000 distinct CDR3 sequences, approximately 40% being singletons. Study-wide results and limits: Cumulated frequencies of public TCR beta families served to identify carriers of CMV plus the relevant HLA. HLA-C-restricted CMV-specific TCR beta clonotypes prevailed in the ex vivo response.

The receptor comes from a human donor in good health (CMV status not recorded). Some clones in this sample may be carry-over from other donors' samples. The genes are TRBV7-2 and TRBJ1-6; no clear D gene. The sample was cultured PBMCs, taken from culture after CMV antigen stimulation. The chain's CDR3 is CASSLKPVYNSPLHF. The CDR3 nucleotides are TGTGCCAGCAGCTTAAAACCAGTCTATAATTCACCCCTCCACTTT.